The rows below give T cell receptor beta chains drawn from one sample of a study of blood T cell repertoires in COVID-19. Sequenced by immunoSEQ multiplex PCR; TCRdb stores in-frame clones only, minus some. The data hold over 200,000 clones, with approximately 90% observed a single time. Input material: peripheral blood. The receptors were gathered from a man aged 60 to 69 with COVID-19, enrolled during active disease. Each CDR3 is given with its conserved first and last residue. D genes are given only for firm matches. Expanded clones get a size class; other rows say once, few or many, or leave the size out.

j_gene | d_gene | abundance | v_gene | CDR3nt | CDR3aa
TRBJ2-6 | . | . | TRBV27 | TGTGCCAGCCAGGTCTCTGGGGCCAACGTCCTGACTTTC | CASQVSGANVLTF
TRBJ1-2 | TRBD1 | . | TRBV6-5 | TGTGCCAGCAATCCGGGACAGGGGGCGTTTGGCTACACCTTC | CASNPGQGAFGYTF
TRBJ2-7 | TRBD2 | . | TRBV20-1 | TGCAGTGCTAGTAGCGGGCTAGCGCGTTACGAGCAGTACTTC | CSASSGLARYEQYF
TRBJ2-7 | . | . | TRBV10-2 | TGCGCCAGCAGTGAATGGCTTCCGCGGGACGAGCAGTACTTC | CASSEWLPRDEQYF
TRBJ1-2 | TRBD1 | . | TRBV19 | TGTGCCAGTAGTATTCCCGGACAGGGGAACTATGGCTACACCTTC | CASSIPGQGNYGYTF
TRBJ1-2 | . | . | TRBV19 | TGTGCCAGTAGTATCGCAGGGTCATCAAGAGATTTAAGTGGCTACACCTTC | CASSIAGSSRDLSGYTF
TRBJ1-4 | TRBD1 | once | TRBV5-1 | TGCGCCAGCAGCTTGGAGGGCCAGGGGGGTGAAAAACTGTTTTTT | CASSLEGQGGEKLFF
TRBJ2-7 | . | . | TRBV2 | TGTGCCAGCCACGGAGGGAGCGAGCAGTACTTC | CASHGGSEQYF
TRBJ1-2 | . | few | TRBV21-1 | TGTGCCAGCAGCAAGTTCGGGACAGGGGGAGGAGGCTACACCTTC | CASSKFGTGGGGYTF
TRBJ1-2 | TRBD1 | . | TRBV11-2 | TGTGCCAGCAGCTCTCGGGACAGGGGGCCTTACTATGGCTACACCTTC | CASSSRDRGPYYGYTF
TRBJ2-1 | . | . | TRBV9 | TGTGCCAGCAGCGCCCGGGAGAACAATGAGCAGTTCTTC | CASSARENNEQFF
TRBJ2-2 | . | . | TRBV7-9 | TGTGCCAGCAGCCACTGGACCGGGGAGCTGTTTTTT | CASSHWTGELFF
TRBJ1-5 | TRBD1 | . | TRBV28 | TGTGCCAGCAGTTCAACAGGGGGCAATCAGCCCCAGCATTTT | CASSSTGGNQPQHF
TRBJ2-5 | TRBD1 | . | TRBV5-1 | TGCGCCAGCAGCTCGGACAGGGGGCGCGTGGAGACCCAGTACTTC | CASSSDRGRVETQYF
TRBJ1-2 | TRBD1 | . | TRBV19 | TGTGCCGTATACAGGGGAACCTTCTATGGCTACACCTTC | CAVYRGTFYGYTF
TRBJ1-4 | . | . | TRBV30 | TGTGCCTGGAGTTTAGGGGTAGCAACTAATGAAAAACTGTTTTTT | CAWSLGVATNEKLFF
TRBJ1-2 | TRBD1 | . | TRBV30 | TGTGGGGCACAAGGGGGCGCCGGGTATGGCTACACCTTC | CGAQGGAGYGYTF
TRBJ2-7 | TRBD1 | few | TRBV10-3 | TGTGCCATCAGGATCCAGGGACAGGGTCCCTACGAGCAGTACTTC | CAIRIQGQGPYEQYF
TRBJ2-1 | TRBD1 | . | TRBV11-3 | TGTGCCAGCAGCATTACAGGGGGGAGGATGAATGAGCAGTTCTTC | CASSITGGRMNEQFF
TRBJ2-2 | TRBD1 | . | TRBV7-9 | TGTGCCAGCAGCCCCGGGACAGGGGCGTCCGGGGAGCTGTTTTTT | CASSPGTGASGELFF
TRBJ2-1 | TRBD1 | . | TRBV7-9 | TGTGCCAGCAGCTCCTCCAGACAGGGAAGGGCCTACAATGAGCAGTTCTTC | CASSSSRQGRAYNEQFF
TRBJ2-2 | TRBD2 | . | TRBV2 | TGTGCCAGCAGCTTAGCGGGAGGGGTGAACACCGGGGAGCTGTTTTTT | CASSLAGGVNTGELFF
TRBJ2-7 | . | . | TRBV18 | TGTGCCAGCTCCCCTCCGGGAATTCCCTACGAGCAGTACTTC | CASSPPGIPYEQYF
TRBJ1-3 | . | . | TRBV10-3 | TGTGCCATCAGTGGACAGGTCTCTGGAAACACCATATATTTT | CAISGQVSGNTIYF
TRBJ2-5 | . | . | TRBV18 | TGTGCCAGCTCCCGCGTTGGAGGGGCCAACCAAGAGACCCAGTACTTC | CASSRVGGANQETQYF
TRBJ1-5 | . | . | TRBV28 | TGTGCCAGCAGTTTTGGGAGCGATAGCAATCAGCCCCAGCATTTT | CASSFGSDSNQPQHF
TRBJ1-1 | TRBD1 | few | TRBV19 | TGTGCCAGTAAAATGGACAGGGGGAGAGCCACTGAAGCTTTCTTT | CASKMDRGRATEAFF
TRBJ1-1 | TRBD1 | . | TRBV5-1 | TGCGCCAGCAGCTACCAAGGACAGGGGAACACTGAAGCTTTCTTT | CASSYQGQGNTEAFF
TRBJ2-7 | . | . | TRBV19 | TGTGCCAGTAGTATAGGACCAGGGGTCGAGCAGTACTTC | CASSIGPGVEQYF
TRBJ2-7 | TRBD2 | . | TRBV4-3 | TGCGCCAGCAGCCAAGGAAGCGGGAGTATTATCTACGAGCAGTACTTC | CASSQGSGSIIYEQYF
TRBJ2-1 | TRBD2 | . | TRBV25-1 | TGTGCCAGCAGAAAGACTAGCGGTCACAATGAGCAGTTCTTC | CASRKTSGHNEQFF
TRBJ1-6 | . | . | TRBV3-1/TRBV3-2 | TGTGCCAGCAGCCAACGACAGGATAATTCACCCCTCCACTTT | CASSQRQDNSPLHF
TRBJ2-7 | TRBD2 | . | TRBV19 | TGTGCCAGTAGTATAGATCACCAGCGGGAGATTTTTTTCTACGAGCAGTACTTC | CASSIDHQREIFFYEQYF
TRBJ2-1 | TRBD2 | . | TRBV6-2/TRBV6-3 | TGTGCCAGCAGCCTTACCGGGACTAGGGTATACAATGAGCAGTTCTTC | CASSLTGTRVYNEQFF
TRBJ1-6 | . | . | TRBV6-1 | TGTGCCAGCAGTGAAAGACGGACAGATCCCCTCCACTTT | CASSERRTDPLHF
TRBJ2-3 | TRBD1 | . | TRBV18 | TGTGCCAGCTCACTCGGACAGGGCAATACCGCTAGCACAGATACGCAGTATTTT | CASSLGQGNTASTDTQYF
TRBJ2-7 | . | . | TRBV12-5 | TGTGCTAGTGGTTTGGCCTACAGGAGCTCCTACGAGCAGTACTTC | CASGLAYRSSYEQYF
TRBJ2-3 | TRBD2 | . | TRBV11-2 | TGTGCCAGCAGCCCCGGACTAGCGGATAGCACAGATACGCAGTATTTT | CASSPGLADSTDTQYF
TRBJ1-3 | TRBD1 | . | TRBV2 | TGTGCCAGCAGTGAAGCAGGAGGGGGCAGGAACACCATATATTTT | CASSEAGGGRNTIYF
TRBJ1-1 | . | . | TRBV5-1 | TGCGCCAGCAGCTTGGTCGCAGGGAACACTGAAGCTTTCTTT | CASSLVAGNTEAFF